This TCR beta chain was captured by sequencing in a study of blood T cell repertoires in COVID-19. Study-wide context: COVID-19 samples, acute and convalescent, were from the United States, Italy and Spain. T cells, B-cell-depleted T cells, or PBMCs supplied cDNA or gDNA.

Per the study methods: Amplified reference gene primers provided the basis for estimating nucleated cell counts. Method: immunoSEQ multiplex PCR; TCRdb's copy keeps in-frame clones and lacks some. V, J and clone size are taken as reported in that table, and D and trimming were inferred from the DNA itself. The sample holds 200,000 to 250,000 clones, 89% seen once. The CDR3 extends over 15 amino acids. V usage is TRBV1 and J usage is TRBJ1-5; the table's D call, TRBD1, has no DNA check behind it. TRBV1 is a recognized pseudogene. The receptor was derived from a woman in her thirties or forties with acute or convalescent COVID-19. The sequenced material came from peripheral blood. The CDR3 sequence: CTSSQPGVSSQPQHF. Written as DNA, the CDR3 is TGCACCAGCAGCCAACCAGGGGTGAGTTCTCAGCCCCAGCATTTT.